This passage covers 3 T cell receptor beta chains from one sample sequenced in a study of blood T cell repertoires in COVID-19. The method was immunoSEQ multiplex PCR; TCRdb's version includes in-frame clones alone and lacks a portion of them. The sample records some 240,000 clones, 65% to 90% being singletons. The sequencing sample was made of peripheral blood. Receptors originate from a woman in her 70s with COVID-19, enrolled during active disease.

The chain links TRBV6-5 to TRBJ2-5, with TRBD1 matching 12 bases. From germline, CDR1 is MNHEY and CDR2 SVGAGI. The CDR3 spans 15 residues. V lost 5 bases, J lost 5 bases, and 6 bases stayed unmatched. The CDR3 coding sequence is TGTGCCAGCAGTCGGGGGGGACAGGGGGCCGAGACCCAGTACTTC. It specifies CASSRGGQGAETQYF.

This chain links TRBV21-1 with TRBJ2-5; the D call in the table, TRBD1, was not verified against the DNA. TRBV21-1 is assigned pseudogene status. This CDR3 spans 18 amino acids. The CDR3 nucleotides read TGTGCCAGCAGCAGTCTCCGGGACAGAAAAGCCCAAGACGTGACCCAGTACTTC. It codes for CASSSLRDRKAQDVTQYF.

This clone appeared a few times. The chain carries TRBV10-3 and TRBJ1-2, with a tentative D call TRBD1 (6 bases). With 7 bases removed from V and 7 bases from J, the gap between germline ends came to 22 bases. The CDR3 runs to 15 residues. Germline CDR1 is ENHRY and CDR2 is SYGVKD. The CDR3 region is CAITRDIIPGAGYTF. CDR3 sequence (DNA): TGTGCCATCACCAGGGACATAATACCTGGGGCTGGCTACACCTTC.